This TCR beta chain was documented in a study of shared clonotypes between healthy human individuals. This clone was observed a single time. In the same sample, other DNA sequences code for this CDR3. Subsets obtained from CD4+ cells comprised CD45RA+ naive and CD45RA-negative memory cells. The assay was immunoSEQ multiplex PCR, and TCRdb's table has in-frame clones only and misses some. In the table there are around 2.5 million clones, roughly 93% of which are singletons. J gave up 0 bases and V 6 bases, and 4 bases lay outside the gene matches. From germline, CDR1 is SQVTM and CDR2 ANQGSEA. The CDR3 runs 13 residues.

The TCR sequence derives from a young man in good health. Some clones in this sample may be carry-over from other donors' samples. The sample consisted of naive CD4+ T cells from PBMCs. Subset here: CD45RA+ positively selected. The chain links TRBV29-1 to TRBJ2-7, with TRBD2 matching over 8 bases. The CDR3 DNA reads TGCAGCGTGGGGAGCGGGAGCTCCTACGAGCAGTACTTC. This gives the protein CSVGSGSSYEQYF.